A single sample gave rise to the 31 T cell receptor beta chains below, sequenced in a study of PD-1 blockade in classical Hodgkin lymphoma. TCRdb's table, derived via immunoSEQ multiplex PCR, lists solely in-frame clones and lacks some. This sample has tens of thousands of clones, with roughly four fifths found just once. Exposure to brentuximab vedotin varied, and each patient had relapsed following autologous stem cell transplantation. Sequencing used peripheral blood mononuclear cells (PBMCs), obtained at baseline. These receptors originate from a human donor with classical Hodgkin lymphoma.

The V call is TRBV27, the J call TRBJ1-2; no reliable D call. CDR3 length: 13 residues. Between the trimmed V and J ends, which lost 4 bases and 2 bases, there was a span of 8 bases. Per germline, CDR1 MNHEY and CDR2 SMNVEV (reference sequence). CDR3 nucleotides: TGTGCCAGCAGTTCTTCACTGAACTATGGCTACACCTTC. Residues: CASSSSLNYGYTF.

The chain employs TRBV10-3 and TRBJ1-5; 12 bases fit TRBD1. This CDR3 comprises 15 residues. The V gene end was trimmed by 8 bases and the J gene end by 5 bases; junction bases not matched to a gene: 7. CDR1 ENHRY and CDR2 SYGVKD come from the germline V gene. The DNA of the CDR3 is TGTGCCATCTCTGGGACAGGGGGCGCGGATCAGCCCCAGCATTTT. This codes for CAISGTGGADQPQHF.

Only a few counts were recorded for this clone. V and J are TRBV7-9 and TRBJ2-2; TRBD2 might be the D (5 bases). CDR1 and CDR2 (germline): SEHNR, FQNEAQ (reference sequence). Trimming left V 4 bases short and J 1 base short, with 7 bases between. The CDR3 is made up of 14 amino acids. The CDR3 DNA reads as TGTGCCAGCAGCTCCGAGGGGAACACCGGGGAGCTGTTTTTT. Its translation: CASSSEGNTGELFF. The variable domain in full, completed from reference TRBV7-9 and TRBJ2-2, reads DTGVSQNPRHKITKRGQNVTFRCDPISEHNRLYWYRQTLGQGPEFLTYFQNEAQLEKSRLLSDRFSAERPKGSFSTLEIQRTEQGDSAMYLCASSSEGNTGELFFGEGSRLTVL.

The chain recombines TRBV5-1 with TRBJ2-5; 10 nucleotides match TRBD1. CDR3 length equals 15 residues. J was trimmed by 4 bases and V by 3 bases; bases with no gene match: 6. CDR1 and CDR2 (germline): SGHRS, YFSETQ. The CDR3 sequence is CASSWGDRGRETQYF. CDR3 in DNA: TGCGCCAGCAGCTGGGGGGACAGGGGTCGAGAGACCCAGTACTTC.

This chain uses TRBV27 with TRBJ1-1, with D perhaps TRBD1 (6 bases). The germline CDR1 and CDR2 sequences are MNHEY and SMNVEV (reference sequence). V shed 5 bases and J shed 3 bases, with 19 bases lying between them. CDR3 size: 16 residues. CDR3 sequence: CASSLYGGAWDTEAFF. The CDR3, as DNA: TGTGCCAGCAGTCTCTATGGGGGGGCATGGGACACTGAAGCTTTCTTT.

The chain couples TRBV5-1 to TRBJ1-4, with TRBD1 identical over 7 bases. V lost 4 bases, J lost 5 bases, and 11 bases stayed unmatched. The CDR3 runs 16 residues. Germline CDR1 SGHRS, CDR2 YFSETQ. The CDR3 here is CASSPGQLVGNEKLFF. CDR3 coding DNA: TGCGCCAGCAGCCCGGGACAGCTCGTAGGGAATGAAAAACTGTTTTTT.

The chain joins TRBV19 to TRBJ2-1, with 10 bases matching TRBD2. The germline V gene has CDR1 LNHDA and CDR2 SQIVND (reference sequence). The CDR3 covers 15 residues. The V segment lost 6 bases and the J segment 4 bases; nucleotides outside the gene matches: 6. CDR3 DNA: TGTGCCAGTAGGTATTCTAGCGGGAGTTACAATGAGCAGTTCTTC. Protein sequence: CASRYSSGSYNEQFF.

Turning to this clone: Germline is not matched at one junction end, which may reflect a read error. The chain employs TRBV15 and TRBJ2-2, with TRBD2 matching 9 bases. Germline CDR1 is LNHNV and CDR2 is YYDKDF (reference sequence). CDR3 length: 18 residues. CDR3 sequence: CAASRDGRGGHGTGELFF. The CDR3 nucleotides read TGTGCCGCCAGCAGAGATGGGCGGGGGGGACACGGCACCGGGGAGCTGTTTTTT.

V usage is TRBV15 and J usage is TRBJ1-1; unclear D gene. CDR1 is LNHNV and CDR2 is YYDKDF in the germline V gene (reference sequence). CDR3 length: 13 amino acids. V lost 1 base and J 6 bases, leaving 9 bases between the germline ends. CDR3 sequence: CATSRAYGAEAFF. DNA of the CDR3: TGTGCCACCAGCAGAGCGTACGGGGCTGAAGCTTTCTTT.

For the CDR3, the DNA is TGTGCCAGTAGTATCAACTCTATTCTGAGGCAGCCCCAGCATTTT. Its translation is CASSINSILRQPQHF. V and J are TRBV19 and TRBJ1-5; D not certain. CDR1 is LNHDA and CDR2 is SQIVND in the germline V gene (reference sequence). The ends were cut back, 3 bases at V and 7 bases at J, with 16 bases in the middle. The CDR3 has 15 amino acids.

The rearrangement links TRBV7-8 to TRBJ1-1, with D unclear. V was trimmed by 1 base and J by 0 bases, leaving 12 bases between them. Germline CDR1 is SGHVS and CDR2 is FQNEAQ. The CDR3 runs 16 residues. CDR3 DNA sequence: TGTGCCAGCAGCTTAGGCCTAGGGCTTTTGAACACTGAAGCTTTCTTT. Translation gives CASSLGLGLLNTEAFF.

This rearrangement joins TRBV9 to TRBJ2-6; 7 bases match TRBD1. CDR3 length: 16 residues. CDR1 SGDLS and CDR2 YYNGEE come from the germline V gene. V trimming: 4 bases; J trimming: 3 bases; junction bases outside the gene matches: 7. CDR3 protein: CASSNHRGYGANVLTF. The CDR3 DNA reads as TGTGCCAGCAGCAATCACAGGGGTTATGGGGCCAACGTCCTGACTTTC. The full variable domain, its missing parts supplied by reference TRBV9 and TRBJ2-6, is DSGVTQTPKHLITATGQRVTLRCSPRSGDLSVYWYQQSLDQGLQFLIQYYNGEERAKGNILERFSAQQFPDLHSELNLSSLELGDSALYFCASSNHRGYGANVLTFGAGSRLTVL.

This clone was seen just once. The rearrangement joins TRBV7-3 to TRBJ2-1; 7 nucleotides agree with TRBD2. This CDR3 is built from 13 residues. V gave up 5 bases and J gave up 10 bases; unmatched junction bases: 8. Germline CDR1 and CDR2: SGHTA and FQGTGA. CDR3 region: CASSPQIAGEQFF. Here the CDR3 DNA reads TGTGCCAGCAGCCCCCAAATAGCGGGCGAGCAGTTCTTC.

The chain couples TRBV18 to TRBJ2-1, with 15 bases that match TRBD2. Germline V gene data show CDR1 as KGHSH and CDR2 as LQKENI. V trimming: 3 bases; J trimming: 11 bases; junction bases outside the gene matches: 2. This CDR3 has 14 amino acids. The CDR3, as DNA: TGTGCCAGCTCACCGGGACTAGCGGGGGGCCAGCAGTTCTTC. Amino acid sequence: CASSPGLAGGQQFF.

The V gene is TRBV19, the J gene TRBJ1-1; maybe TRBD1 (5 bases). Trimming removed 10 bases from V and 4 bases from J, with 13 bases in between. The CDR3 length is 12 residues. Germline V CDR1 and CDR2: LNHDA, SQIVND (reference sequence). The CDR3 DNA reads TGTGCCACCAACCACCAGGGCACTGAAGCTTTCTTT. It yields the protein CATNHQGTEAFF.

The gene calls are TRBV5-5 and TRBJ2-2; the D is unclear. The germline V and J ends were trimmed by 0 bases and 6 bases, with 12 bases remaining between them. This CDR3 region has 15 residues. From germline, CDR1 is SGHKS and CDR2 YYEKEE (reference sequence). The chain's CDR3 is CASSLGFHRAGELFF. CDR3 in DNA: TGTGCCAGCAGCTTGGGCTTTCACCGAGCCGGGGAGCTGTTTTTT.

The CDR3: CAWAPRETQYF. CDR3 nucleotide sequence: TGTGCCTGGGCGCCTAGGGAGACCCAGTACTTC. V is TRBV30 and J is TRBJ2-5, with D uncertain. Trimming pared 5 bases from V and 5 bases from J, leaving 9 bases between. The CDR3 runs to 11 residues. The germline V gene has CDR1 GTSNPN and CDR2 SVGIG (reference sequence).

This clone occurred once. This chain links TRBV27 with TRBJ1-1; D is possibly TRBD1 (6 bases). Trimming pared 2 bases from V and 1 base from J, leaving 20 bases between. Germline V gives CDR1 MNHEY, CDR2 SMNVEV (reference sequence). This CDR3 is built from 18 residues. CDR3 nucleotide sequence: TGTGCCAGCAGTTTAAAACCCGGGACACGTAATAAGAACACTGAAGCTTTCTTT. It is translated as CASSLKPGTRNKNTEAFF.

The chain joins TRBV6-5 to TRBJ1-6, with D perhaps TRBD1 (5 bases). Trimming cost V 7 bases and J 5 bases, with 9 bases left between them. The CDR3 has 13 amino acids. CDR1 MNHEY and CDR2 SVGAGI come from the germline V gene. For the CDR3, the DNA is TGTGCCAGCAACTGGGGGGATAATTCACCCCTCCACTTT. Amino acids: CASNWGDNSPLHF.

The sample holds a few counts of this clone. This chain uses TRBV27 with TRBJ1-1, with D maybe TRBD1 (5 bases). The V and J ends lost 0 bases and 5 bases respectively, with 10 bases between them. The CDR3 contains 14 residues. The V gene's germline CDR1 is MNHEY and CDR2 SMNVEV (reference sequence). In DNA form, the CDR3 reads TGTGCCAGCAGTTTATCCTACGAGGGGACTGAAGCTTTCTTT. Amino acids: CASSLSYEGTEAFF.

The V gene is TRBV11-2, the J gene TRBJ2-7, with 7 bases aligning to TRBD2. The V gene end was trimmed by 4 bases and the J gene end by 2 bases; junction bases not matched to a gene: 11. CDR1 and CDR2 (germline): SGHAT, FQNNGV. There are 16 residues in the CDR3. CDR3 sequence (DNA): TGTGCCAGCAGCTCAGGAAGAGGCGGGAGACCCTACGAGCAGTACTTC. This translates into CASSSGRGGRPYEQYF. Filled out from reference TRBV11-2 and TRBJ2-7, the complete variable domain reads EAGVAQSPRYKIIEKRQSVAFWCNPISGHATLYWYQQILGQGPKLLIQFQNNGVVDDSQLPKDRFSAERLKGVDSTLKIQPAKLEDSAVYLCASSSGRGGRPYEQYFGPGTRLTVT.

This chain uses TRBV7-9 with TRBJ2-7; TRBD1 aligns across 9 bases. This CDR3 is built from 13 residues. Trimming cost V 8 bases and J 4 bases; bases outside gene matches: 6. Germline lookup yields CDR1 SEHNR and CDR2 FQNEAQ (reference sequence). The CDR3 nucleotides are TGTGCCAGCGAAGGGGACAGGGCGTACGAGCAGTACTTC. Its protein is CASEGDRAYEQYF.

CDR3: CASSGGGLETQYF. DNA of the CDR3: TGTGCCAGTAGCGGGGGGGGGTTGGAGACCCAGTACTTC. The rearrangement links TRBV6-1 to TRBJ2-5; 11 positions match TRBD2. Germline V gene lookup returns CDR1 MNHNS and CDR2 SASEGT. Trimming at V came to 9 bases and at J to 5 bases, leaving 5 bases not matched to a gene. CDR3 length: 13 amino acids.

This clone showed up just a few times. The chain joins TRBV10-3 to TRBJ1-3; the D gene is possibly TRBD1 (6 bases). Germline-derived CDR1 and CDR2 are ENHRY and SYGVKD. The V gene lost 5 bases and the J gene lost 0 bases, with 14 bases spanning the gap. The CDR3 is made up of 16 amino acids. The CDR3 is CAISRQDPSSGNTIYF. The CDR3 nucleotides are TGTGCCATCAGTCGACAGGATCCCTCCTCTGGAAACACCATATATTTT.

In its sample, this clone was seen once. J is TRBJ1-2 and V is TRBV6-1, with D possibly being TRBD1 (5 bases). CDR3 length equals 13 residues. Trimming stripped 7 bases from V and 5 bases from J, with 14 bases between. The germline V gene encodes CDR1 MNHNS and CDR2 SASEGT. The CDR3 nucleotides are TGTGCCAGCATTCCTACGGGGACGTATGGCTACACCTTC. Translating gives CASIPTGTYGYTF.

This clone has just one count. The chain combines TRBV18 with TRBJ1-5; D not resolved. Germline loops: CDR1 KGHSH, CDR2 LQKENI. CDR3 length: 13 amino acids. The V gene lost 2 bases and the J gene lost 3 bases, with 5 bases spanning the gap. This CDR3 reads CASSPGNNQPQHF. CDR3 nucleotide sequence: TGTGCCAGCTCACCAGGTAACAATCAGCCCCAGCATTTT.

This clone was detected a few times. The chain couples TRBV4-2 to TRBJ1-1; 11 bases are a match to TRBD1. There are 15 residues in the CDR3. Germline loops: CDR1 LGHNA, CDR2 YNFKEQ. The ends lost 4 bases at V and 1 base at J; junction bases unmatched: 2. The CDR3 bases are TGTGCCAGCAGCCGGGACAGGGGGTCGAACACTGAAGCTTTCTTT. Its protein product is CASSRDRGSNTEAFF.

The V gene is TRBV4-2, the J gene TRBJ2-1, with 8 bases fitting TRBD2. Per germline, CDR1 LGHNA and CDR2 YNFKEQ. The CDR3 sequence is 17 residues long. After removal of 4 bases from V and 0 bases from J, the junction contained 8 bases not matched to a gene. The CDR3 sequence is CASSPERGTSSYNEQFF. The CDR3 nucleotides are TGTGCCAGCAGCCCAGAGCGGGGGACGAGCTCCTACAATGAGCAGTTCTTC.

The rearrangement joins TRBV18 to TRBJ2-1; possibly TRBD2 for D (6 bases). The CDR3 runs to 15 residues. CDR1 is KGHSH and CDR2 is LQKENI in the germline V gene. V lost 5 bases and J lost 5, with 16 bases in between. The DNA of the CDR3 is TGTGCCAGCTCAATAATGGGGGGAATCGACAATGAGCAGTTCTTC. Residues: CASSIMGGIDNEQFF.

The CDR3 is CASSPGQGNYGYTF. The CDR3 DNA follows: TGTGCCAGCAGCCCCGGACAGGGCAACTATGGCTACACCTTC. The chain carries TRBV7-3 and TRBJ1-2, with TRBD1 identical over 8 bases. The CDR3 covers 14 residues. V dropped 5 bases and J dropped 2; count of bases not matched to a gene: 4. CDR1 is SGHTA and CDR2 is FQGTGA in the germline V gene.

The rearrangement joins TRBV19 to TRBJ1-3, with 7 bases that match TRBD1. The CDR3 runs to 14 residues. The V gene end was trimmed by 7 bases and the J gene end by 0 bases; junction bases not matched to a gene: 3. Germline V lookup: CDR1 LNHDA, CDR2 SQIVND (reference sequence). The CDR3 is CASKGTVSGNTIYF. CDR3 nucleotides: TGTGCCAGTAAGGGGACAGTCTCTGGAAACACCATATATTTT.